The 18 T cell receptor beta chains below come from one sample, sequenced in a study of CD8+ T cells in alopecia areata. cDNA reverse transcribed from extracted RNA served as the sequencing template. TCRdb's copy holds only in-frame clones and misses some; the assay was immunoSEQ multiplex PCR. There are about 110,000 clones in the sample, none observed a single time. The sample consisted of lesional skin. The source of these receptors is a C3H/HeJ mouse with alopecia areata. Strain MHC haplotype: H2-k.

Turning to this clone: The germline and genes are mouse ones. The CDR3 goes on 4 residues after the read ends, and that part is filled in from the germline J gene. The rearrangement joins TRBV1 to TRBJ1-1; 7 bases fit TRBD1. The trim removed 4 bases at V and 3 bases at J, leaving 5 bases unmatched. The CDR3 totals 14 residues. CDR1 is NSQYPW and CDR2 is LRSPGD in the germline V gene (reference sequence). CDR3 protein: CTCSGDRDYTEVFF. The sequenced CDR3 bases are TGCACCTGCAGTGGAGACAGGGACTACACA.

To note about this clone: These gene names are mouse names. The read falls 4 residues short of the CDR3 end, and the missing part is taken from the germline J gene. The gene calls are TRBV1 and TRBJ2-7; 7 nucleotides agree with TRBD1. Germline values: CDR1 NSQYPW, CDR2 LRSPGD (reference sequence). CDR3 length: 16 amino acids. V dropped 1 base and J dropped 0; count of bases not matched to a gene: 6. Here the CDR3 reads CTCSAAGTEISYEQYF. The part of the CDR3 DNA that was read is TGCACCTGCAGTGCAGCCGGGACAGAAATCTCCTAT.

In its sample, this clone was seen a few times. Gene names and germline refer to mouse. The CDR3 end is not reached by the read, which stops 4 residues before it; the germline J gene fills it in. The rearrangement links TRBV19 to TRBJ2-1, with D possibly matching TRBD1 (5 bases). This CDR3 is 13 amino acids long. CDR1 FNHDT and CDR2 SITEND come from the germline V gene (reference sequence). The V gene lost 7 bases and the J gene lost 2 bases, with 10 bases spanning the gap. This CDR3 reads CASSREDYAEQFF. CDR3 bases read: TGTGCCAGCTCCAGGGAGGACTATGCT.

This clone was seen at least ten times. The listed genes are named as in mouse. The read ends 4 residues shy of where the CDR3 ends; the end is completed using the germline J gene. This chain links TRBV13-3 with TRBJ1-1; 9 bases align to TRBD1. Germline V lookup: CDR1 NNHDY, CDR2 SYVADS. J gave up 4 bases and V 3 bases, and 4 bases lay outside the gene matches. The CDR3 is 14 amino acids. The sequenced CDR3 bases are TGTGCCAGCAGTGTACAGGGGGCCGGCACA. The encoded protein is CASSVQGAGT. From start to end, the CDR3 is CASSVQGAGTEVFF.

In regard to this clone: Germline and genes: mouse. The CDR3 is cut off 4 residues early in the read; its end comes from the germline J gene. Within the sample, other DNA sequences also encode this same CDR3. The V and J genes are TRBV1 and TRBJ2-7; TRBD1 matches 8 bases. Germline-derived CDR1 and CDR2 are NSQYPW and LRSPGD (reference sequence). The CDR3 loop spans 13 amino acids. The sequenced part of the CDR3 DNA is TGCACCTGCAGCGACAGGGGAGGGTAT. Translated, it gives CTCSDRGGY. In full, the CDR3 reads CTCSDRGGYEQYF.

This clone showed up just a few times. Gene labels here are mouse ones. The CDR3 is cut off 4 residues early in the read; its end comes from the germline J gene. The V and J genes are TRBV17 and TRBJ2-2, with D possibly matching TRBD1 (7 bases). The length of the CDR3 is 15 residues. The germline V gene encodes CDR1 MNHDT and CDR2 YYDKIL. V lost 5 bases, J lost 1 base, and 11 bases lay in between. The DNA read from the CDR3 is TGTGCTAGCAGTCCAGGGGGGAAAAACACCGGG. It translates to CASSPGGKNTG. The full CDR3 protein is CASSPGGKNTGQLYF.

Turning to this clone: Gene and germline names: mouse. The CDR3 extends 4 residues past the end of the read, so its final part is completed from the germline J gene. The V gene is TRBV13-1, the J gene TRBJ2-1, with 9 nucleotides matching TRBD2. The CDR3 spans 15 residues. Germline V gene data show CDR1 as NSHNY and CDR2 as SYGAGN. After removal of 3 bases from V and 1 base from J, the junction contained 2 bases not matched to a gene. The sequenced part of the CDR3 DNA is TGTGCCAGCAGTGCAGGGACTGGGAACTATGCT. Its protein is CASSAGTGNYA. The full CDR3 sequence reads CASSAGTGNYAEQFF.

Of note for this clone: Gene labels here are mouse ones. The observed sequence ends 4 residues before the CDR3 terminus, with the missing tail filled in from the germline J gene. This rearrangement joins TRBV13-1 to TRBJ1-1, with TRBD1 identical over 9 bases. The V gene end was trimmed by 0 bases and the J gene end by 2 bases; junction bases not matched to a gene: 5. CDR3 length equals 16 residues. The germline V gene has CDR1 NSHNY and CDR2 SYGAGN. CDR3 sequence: CASSDEGTGRNTEVFF. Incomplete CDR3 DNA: TGTGCCAGCAGTGATGAGGGGACAGGGCGCAACACA.

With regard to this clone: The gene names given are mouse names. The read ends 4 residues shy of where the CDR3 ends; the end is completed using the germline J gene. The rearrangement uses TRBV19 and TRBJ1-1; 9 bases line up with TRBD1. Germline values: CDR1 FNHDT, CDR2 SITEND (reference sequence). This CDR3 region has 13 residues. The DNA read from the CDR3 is TGTGCCAGCAGACCGGGACAGGGTGCA. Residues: CASRPGQGA. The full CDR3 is CASRPGQGAEVFF.

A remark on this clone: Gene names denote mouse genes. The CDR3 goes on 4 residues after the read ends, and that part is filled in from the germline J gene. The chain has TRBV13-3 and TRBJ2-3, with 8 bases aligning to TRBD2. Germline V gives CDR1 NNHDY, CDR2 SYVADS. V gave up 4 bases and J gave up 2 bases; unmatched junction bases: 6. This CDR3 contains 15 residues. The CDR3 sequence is CASSSGGLDAETLYF. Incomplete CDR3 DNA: TGTGCCAGCAGTTCTGGGGGGCTGGATGCAGAA.

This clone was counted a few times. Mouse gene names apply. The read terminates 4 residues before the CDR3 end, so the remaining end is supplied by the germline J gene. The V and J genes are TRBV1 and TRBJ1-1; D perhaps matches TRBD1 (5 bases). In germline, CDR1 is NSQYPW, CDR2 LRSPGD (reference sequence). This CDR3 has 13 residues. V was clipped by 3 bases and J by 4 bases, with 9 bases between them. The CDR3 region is CTCSAEGSTEVFF. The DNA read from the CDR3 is TGCACCTGCAGTGCTGAGGGGAGCACA.

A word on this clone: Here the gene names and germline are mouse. The sequenced CDR3 bases are TGTGCCAGCAGTGAAACACTGGGGACCTAT. Translation gives CASSETLGTY. The complete CDR3 sequence is CASSETLGTYEQYF. The rearrangement uses TRBV13-3 and TRBJ2-7; 7 bases are a match to TRBD2. The read comes to an end 4 residues before the CDR3 does, leaving the germline J gene to fill in the end. The CDR3 consists of 14 residues. Germline-derived CDR1 and CDR2 are NNHDY and SYVADS. V trimming: 2 bases; J trimming: 2 bases; junction bases outside the gene matches: 4.

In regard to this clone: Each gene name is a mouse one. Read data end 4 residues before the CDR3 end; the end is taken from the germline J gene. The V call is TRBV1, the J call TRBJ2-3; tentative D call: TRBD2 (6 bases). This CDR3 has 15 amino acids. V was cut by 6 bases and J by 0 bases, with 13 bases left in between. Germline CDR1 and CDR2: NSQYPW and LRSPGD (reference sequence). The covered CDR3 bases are TGCACCTGCAGGGCGCGGGGGGAAAGTGCAGAA. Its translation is CTCRARGESAE. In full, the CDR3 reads CTCRARGESAETLYF.

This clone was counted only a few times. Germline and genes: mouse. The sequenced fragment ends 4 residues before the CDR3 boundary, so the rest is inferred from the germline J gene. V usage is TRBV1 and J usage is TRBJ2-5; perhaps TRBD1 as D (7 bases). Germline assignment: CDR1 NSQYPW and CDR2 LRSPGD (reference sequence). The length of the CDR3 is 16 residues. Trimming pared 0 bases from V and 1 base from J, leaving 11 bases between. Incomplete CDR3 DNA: TGCACCTGCAGTGCAGAGGAGGGGGCCGACCAAGAC. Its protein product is CTCSAEEGADQD. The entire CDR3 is CTCSAEEGADQDTQYF.

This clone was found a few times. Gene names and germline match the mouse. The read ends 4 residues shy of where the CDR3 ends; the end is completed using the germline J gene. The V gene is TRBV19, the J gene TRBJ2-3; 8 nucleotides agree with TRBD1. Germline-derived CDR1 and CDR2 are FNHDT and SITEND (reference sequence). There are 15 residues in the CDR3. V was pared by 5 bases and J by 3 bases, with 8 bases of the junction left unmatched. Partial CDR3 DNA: TGTGCCAGCAGAACCCAGGGGGCGAGGGCAGAA. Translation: CASRTQGARAE. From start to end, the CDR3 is CASRTQGARAETLYF.

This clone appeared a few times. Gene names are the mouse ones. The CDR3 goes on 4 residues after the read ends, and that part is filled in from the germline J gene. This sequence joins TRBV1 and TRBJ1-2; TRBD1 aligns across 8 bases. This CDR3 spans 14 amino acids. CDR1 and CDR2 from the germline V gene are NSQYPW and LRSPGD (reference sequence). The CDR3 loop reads CTCSARQGRSDYTF. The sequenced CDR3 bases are TGCACCTGCAGTGCGAGACAGGGGAGGTCC.

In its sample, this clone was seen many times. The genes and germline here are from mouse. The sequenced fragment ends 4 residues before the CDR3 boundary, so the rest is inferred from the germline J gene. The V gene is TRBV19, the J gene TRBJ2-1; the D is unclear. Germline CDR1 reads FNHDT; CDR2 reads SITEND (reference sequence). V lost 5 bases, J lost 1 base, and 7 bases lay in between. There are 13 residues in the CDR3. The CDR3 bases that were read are TGTGCCAGCAGCCCAGAAAACTATGCT. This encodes CASSPENYA. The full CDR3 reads CASSPENYAEQFF.

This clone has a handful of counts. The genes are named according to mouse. The CDR3 DNA, read in part, is TGCACCTGCAGTGCAGTCGGACAGATTGCAGAA. Amino acid sequence: CTCSAVGQIAE. The full-length CDR3 reads as CTCSAVGQIAETLYF. The chain carries TRBV1 and TRBJ2-3, with a weak D call TRBD1 (6 bases). The read ends 4 residues early relative to the CDR3; the germline J gene fills the gap. V was trimmed by 1 base and J by 2 bases, leaving 10 bases between them. CDR3 length: 15 amino acids. Germline loops: CDR1 NSQYPW, CDR2 LRSPGD (reference sequence). The full variable domain, in which reference TRBV1 and TRBJ2-3 provide the parts outside the CDR3, is VTLLEQNPRWRLVPRGQAVNLRCILKNSQYPWMSWYQQDLQKQLQWLFTLRSPGDKEVKSLPGADYLATRVTDTELRLQVANMSQGRTLYCTCSAVGQIAETLYFGSGTRLTVL.